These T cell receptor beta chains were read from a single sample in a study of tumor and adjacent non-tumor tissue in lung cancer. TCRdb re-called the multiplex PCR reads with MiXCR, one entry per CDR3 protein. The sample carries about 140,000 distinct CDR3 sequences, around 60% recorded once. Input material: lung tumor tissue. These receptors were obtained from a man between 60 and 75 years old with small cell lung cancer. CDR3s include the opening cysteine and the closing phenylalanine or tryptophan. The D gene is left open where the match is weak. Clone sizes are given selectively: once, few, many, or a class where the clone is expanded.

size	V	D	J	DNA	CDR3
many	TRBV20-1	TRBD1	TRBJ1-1	TGCAGTGCCTCCCCCGGGACAGGGGGCTCTGAAGCTTTCTTT	CSASPGTGGSEAFF
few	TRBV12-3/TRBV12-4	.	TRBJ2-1	TGTGCCAGCAGCCGCCCGGGGGTCCCACGGAGGTACAATGAGCAGTTCTTC	CASSRPGVPRRYNEQFF
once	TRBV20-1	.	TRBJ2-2	TGCAGTCCTGAGCGACTAACGACGGGCGGGGAGCTGTTTTTT	CSPERLTTGGELFF
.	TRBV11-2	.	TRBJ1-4	TGTGCCAACAGTGAAGATGGAAAACTGTTTTTT	CANSEDGKLFF
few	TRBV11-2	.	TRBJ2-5	TGTGCCAGCAGGCCCCCACCCGGGGAGACCCAGTACTTC	CASRPPPGETQYF
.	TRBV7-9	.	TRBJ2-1	TGTGCCATGGGGGGCGCCTACAATGAGCAGTTCTTC	CAMGGAYNEQFF
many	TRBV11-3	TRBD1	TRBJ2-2	TGTGCCAGCAGCTGGACAGGGGTTAAGCACACCGGGGAGCTGTTTTTT	CASSWTGVKHTGELFF
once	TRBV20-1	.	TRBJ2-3	TGCAGTGCTAGACGAAGCGGGCCCAGCACAGATACGCAGTATTTT	CSARRSGPSTDTQYF
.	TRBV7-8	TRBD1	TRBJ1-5	TGTGCCAGCAGCTTAAATTCGCAGGGGGATCAGCCCCAGCATTTT	CASSLNSQGDQPQHF
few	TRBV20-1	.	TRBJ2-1	TGCAGTGCTAGAGTCCACTTGCCCTACAATGAGCAGTTCTTC	CSARVHLPYNEQFF
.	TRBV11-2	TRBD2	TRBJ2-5	TGTGGCAGCAGGGAACTAGCGGGAGGCGTGGAGACCCAGTACTTC	CGSRELAGGVETQYF
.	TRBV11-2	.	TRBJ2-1	TGTGCCAGCAGCCCAACCGAACGAGTATACGTCTACATTGAGCAGTTCTTC	CASSPTERVYVYIEQFF
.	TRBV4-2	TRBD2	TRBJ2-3	TGTGTCAGTAGCCAAGCGGGAGACGGGGATACACAGAATTTT	CVSSQAGDGDTQNF
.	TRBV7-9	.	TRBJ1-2	TGTGCCAGCGGCGGGCGGGGAGGGGACTATGGCTACACCTTC	CASGGRGGDYGYTF
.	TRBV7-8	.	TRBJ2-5	TGTGCCATCAGCTTATCGGCTAGCGCAGAGACCCAGTACTTC	CAISLSASAETQYF
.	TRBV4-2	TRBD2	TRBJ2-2	TGTACTACCATGGCTAGCGGGTCTTCCGGGGAGCTGTTTTTT	CTTMASGSSGELFF
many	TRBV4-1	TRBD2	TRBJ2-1	TGCGCCAGCAGGGTTGGACTAGCGGGAAACAATGAGCAGTTCTTC	CASRVGLAGNNEQFF
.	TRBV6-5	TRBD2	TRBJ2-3	TGTGCCAGCAGTTATTCGTCTAGCGGGATCACAGATACGCAGTATTTT	CASSYSSSGITDTQYF
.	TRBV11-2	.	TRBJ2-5	TGTGCCAGCATATTTGAAGAGACCCAGTACTTC	CASIFEETQYF
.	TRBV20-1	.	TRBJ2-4	TGCAGTGCTAGCCAGGACAACAAAAACATTCAGTACTTC	CSASQDNKNIQYF
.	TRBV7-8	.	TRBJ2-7	TGTGCCAGCAGCTTCGAATACGCCAGGCCTGACGAGCAGTACTTC	CASSFEYARPDEQYF
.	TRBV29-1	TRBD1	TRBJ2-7	TGCAACGTCAGGGGAACAGGGGGAGGTTACGAGCAGTACTTC	CNVRGTGGGYEQYF
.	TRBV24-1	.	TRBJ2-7	TGTGCCACCAGTGCGAAAGATACGGGGGCCGGGGACGAGCAGTACTTC	CATSAKDTGAGDEQYF
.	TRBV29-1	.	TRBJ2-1	TGCAGCGTTGATTGGGGAGTCCGCAGTGAGCAGCTCTTC	CSVDWGVRSEQLF